The sequence of this T cell receptor (beta chain) was determined in a study of cytomegalovirus exposure and HLA in healthy donors. Study-wide results and caveats: Three CMV-associated chains were confirmed in vitro to be specific for CMV antigens.

Primers: 60 Vbeta forward and 13 Jbeta reverse. The method was immunoSEQ multiplex PCR; TCRdb's version includes in-frame clones alone and lacks a portion of them. The sample holds around 150,000 clones, more than 65% seen once. Notes on this clone: Its target is not known.

Input material: PBMCs. The TCR was taken from a man aged 18 to 29 in good health and CMV-seropositive.

The CDR3 here is CASSIRQFGYTF. CDR3 DNA sequence: TGTGCCAGTAGTATCCGACAGTTTGGCTACACCTTC. The V gene is TRBV19, the J gene TRBJ1-2, with D perhaps matching TRBD1 (5 bases). Germline V gives CDR1 LNHDA, CDR2 SQIVND (reference sequence). The CDR3 has 12 residues. The V and J ends lost 3 bases and 7 bases respectively, with 9 bases between them.